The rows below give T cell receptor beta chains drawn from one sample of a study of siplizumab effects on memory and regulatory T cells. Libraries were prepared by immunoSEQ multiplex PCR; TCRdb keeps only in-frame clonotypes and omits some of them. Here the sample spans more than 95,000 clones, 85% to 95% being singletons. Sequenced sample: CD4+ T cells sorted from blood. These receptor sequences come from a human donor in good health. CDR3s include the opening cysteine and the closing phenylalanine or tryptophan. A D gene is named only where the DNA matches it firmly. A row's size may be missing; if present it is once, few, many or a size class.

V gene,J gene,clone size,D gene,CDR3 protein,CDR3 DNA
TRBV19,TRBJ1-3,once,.,CASSPNSGNTIYF,TGTGCCAGTAGCCCCAACTCTGGAAACACCATATATTTT
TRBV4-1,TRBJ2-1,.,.,CASSRNSGADSYNEQFF,TGCGCCAGCAGCCGAAATAGCGGAGCGGATTCCTACAATGAGCAGTTCTTC
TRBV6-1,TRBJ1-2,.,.,CASSRSGYTF,TGTGCCAGCAGCAGGAGCGGCTACACCTTC
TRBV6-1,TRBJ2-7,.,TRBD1,CASRDRGWNEQYF,TGTGCCAGCAGGGACAGGGGTTGGAACGAGCAGTACTTC
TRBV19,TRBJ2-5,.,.,CASASLLLPGETQYF,TGTGCCAGTGCTAGCCTACTCCTGCCCGGAGAGACCCAGTACTTC
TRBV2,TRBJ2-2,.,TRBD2,CASSELKAGVTGELFF,TGTGCCAGCAGTGAACTGAAAGCGGGAGTGACCGGGGAGCTGTTTTTT
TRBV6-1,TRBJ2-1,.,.,CASSERTRSSYNEQFF,TGTGCCAGCAGTGAACGGACAAGAAGCTCCTACAATGAGCAGTTCTTC
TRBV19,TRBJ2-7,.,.,CASSTSSGTYEQYF,TGTGCCAGTAGTACGTCGTCTGGCACCTACGAGCAGTACTTC
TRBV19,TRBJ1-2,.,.,CASSIEGNYGYTF,TGTGCCAGTAGTATTGAAGGGAACTATGGCTACACCTTC
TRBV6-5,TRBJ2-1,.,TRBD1,CASSYPGQGSRQFF,TGTGCCAGCAGCTACCCCGGACAGGGTTCAAGGCAGTTCTTC
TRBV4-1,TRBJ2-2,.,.,CASSQEILLNTGELFF,TGCGCCAGCAGCCAAGAGATACTGTTGAACACCGGGGAGCTGTTTTTT
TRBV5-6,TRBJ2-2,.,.,CASSLVSGELFF,TGTGCCAGCAGCCTAGTTTCCGGGGAGCTGTTTTTT
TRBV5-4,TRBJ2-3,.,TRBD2,CASSLEVLAGGITDTQYF,TGTGCCAGCAGCTTGGAGGTACTAGCGGGAGGAATAACAGATACGCAGTATTTT
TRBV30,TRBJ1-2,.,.,CAWNPGPYGYTF,TGTGCCTGGAACCCAGGGCCCTATGGCTACACCTTC